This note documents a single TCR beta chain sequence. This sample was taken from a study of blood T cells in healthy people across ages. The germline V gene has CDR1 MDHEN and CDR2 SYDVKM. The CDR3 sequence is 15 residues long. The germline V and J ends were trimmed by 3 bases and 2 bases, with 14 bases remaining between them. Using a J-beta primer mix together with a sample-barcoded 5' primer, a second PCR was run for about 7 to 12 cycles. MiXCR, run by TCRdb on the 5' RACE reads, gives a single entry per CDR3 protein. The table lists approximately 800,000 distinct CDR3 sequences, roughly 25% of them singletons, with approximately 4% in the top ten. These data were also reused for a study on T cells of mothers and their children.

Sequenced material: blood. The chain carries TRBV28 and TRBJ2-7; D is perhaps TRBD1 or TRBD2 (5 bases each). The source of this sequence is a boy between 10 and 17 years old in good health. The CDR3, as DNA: TGTGCCAGCAGTTTTACCGGGACGTCAGCCTACGAGCAGTACTTC. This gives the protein CASSFTGTSAYEQYF.